This T cell receptor beta chain stems from a study of cytotoxic CD8 clonotypes in ibrutinib-treated CLL. Looking at the study overall: Responses comprised 24 partial and 2 complete; at median roughly 66 months, around 14 remained remitted and some 12 progressed.

Study-wide points: Public clonotypes (which were uncommon) either contracted or remained stable on treatment. At ibrutinib response, clonality increased, and at progression it declined back toward baseline.

T cells were sequenced at a targeted depth of 1 in 200,000 to 1 in 1 million. This table comes from immunoSEQ multiplex PCR, and its TCRdb copy is limited to in-frame clones, with some not included. This sample has 110,000 to 150,000 clones; 70% to 80% occur once, and the top ten carry 4.5% to 6.5%. About this clone: Its antigen remains unknown.

V was pared by 5 bases and J by 3 bases, with 8 bases between. This CDR3 has 14 residues. Germline lookup yields CDR1 MNHEY and CDR2 SMNVEV (reference sequence). This receptor was obtained from a human donor with chronic lymphocytic leukemia. The chain has TRBV27 and TRBJ2-6, with no clear D. The sequencing used PBMCs, collected after 24 months of ibrutinib treatment. CDR3 sequence (DNA): TGTGCCAGCAGTCCGCCGGATGGGGCCAACGTCCTGACTTTC. Its translation: CASSPPDGANVLTF.